This T cell receptor beta chain was observed in a study of shared clonotypes between healthy human individuals (dated by TCRdb to 2020 to 2021). Describing the broader study: A couple of women and three men aged 18 to 49 years were included in the cohort. For each donor, three plates each were used for CD4 naive and CD4 memory, two plates were used for CD8 naive, and one plate was used for CD8 memory. To estimate repertoire size and how much clonotypes are shared between individuals, the study performed deep sequencing of blood TCR repertoires from 4 to 6 healthy adults. To increase sequencing depth and limit assay-specific biases, TCR repertoire library preparation and sequencing were carried out by different laboratories using diverse techniques. Between about 0.85 and 9.5 billion PBMCs per donor were obtained by leukapheresis.

This clone was recorded only once. What antigen it recognizes has not been identified. Base qualities are not provided; no much larger clone lies one nucleotide away. The sample carries other DNA sequences with the same CDR3. Findings and caveats that apply to the study as a whole: Compared with non-shared clonotypes, the clonotypes found in all four sorted-subset donors had higher generation probabilities. Pairwise subsampling indicated that sequencing depth was expected to affect the degree of clonotype sharing among donors. Sampling was restricted to blood, and TCR repertoires in tissue are likely to differ from TCR repertoires in blood. The genetic and exposure-history diversity represented was limited by the small number of donors. Estimated clonotype richness was generally larger for naive than for memory subsets. Approximately 4.8% of naive CD4, 3.5% of naive CD8, around 2.3% of memory CD4, and roughly 0.4% of memory CD8 clonotypes were shared across several donors. Incomplete sequencing was indicated by rarefaction of sorted-subset datasets, despite the large sequencing depth.

Using the deep immunoSEQ assay, multiplex PCR amplified TCR CDR3 regions from genomic DNA. Extracted genomic DNA from each cell subset was distributed evenly across all wells of several immunoSEQ 96-well plates, and each plate was treated as a replicate. For sorted subsets, around 0.2 ug genomic DNA, equal to 25,000 to 35,000 T cell genomes, was loaded into each replicate PCR. Purified libraries were measured with a Qubit 3.0 fluorometer, size-checked on a Bioanalyzer 2100, and measured again with the KAPA Library Quantification kit. A separate single-read 150-cycle Illumina NextSeq 550 flow cell was used to sequence each immunoSEQ 96-well plate. The source study handled its data this way. Because the immunoSEQ output included only junctional sequences and no quality scores, the filtering could not be the same as the filtering used for full-length reads. To assign V/J genes and CDR3, sequences were annotated using PyIR, a Python wrapper for IgBLAST v1.9, with IMGT germline references. Reads with weak V/J assignments (E-value above 1e-6), missing CDR3, stop codons, out-of-frame junctions, or ambiguous translated residues were removed. V3J clonotypes were defined as sequences sharing an identical inferred V gene, J gene, and CDR3 amino acid sequence. Percentage overlap between repertoires was computed as shared unique clonotypes divided by the size of the smaller repertoire. Richness of each repertoire was evaluated using RTK rarefaction, the Chao1 estimator, and Recon v2.1 estimates of unobserved clonotypes. Generation probabilities for all TCRbeta clonotypes obtained by the gDNA method from a handful of donors were computed using OLGA. The immuneACCESS repertoire file appears here via TCRdb, limited to in-frame rearrangements. These files lack a portion of the clones; in checked studies, under half of the deficit traces to unresolved V genes, and the cause of the others is not known. V and J calls and clone size come straight from that table; D and trimming were deduced from the DNA. Present in this sample are about 650,000 clones, roughly 96% of which were seen just once. The biggest ten clones account for about 0.11% of the sample.

CD8 naive samples consisted of CD45RO-negative cells that were positively selected for CCR7, yielding a CD45RA+CCR7+ population without TemRA cells. Donors were healthy HIV-negative adults with no recently reported acute infections or vaccinations. Only Caucasian adults living in Nashville, Tennessee, USA were represented among the donors. Blood was obtained by leukapheresis, after which PBMCs were separated by Ficoll-Histopaque density gradient centrifugation and cryopreserved in liquid nitrogen vapor phase. Analytical flow cytometry was used to check the purity and quantity of each magnetically sorted T cell population. Genomic DNA was isolated from each sorted fraction and quantified by UV absorbance on a Nanodrop 2000c. The sequence was collected from a woman in her 30s in good health. Sequencing used naive CD8+ T cells sorted from blood. The cell subset or site label of this sample denotes: CD45RA+CCR7+.

For the CDR3, the sequence is CASSFQSSYEQYF. The DNA sequence follows: TGTGCCAGCAGCTTCCAAAGCTCCTACGAGCAGTACTTC. The rearranged chain carries TRBV11-2 and TRBJ2-7, with no confident D gene call. Looking up the germline V gene yields CDR1 SGHAT and CDR2 FQNNGV. V sheds 3 bases and J sheds 0 bases, leaving 6 bases between their ends. The CDR3 spans 13 residues, from the cysteine through the phenylalanine. Only the CDR3 region is kept as DNA, spanning 39 bases read in frame from base 1.